Below, 11 T cell receptor beta chains from the same sample are listed, as sequenced in a study of beta chain features in type 1 diabetes. The entirety of the isolated RNA underwent reverse transcription, so expressed TCRB transcripts were sequenced. The method was immunoSEQ multiplex PCR; TCRdb's version includes in-frame clones alone and lacks a portion of them. This sample yields approximately 38,000 clones, of which 45% to 50% are seen a single time; 0.6% to 0.85% belongs to the top ten. The sequencing input was central memory CD4+ T cells from blood. The receptors were sampled from a woman aged 18 to 35 in good health.

The chain couples TRBV5-4 to TRBJ2-5; 7 bases are shared with TRBD2. With 2 bases clipped from V and 5 bases from J, the junction kept 3 bases outside the gene matches. Looked up from germline, CDR1 is SGHNT and CDR2 is YYREEE (reference sequence). The CDR3 runs to 13 residues. The CDR3 nucleotides read TGTGCCAGCAGCTTCCGGGGAGGGGAGACCCAGTACTTC. It specifies CASSFRGGETQYF.

The chain joins TRBV5-1 to TRBJ2-1, with 8 bases identical to TRBD2. The CDR3 is 17 residues long. Looked up from germline, CDR1 is SGHRS and CDR2 is YFSETQ. V dropped 4 bases and J dropped 0; count of bases not matched to a gene: 9. The CDR3 loop is CASSPGLAASSYNEQFF. CDR3 nucleotide sequence: TGCGCCAGCAGCCCAGGACTAGCAGCGAGCTCCTACAATGAGCAGTTCTTC. The complete variable domain, with remaining parts taken from reference TRBV5-1 and TRBJ2-1, reads KAGVTQTPRYLIKTRGQQVTLSCSPISGHRSVSWYQQTPGQGLQFLFEYFSETQRNKGNFPGRFSGRQFSNSRSEMNVSTLELGDSALYLCASSPGLAASSYNEQFFGPGTRLTVL.

This sequence joins TRBV7-9 and TRBJ2-3; the D gene is possibly TRBD2 (5 bases). Germline V lookup: CDR1 SEHNR, CDR2 FQNEAQ (reference sequence). This CDR3 spans 16 amino acids. V was pared by 5 bases and J by 2 bases, with 17 bases between. CDR3 sequence: CASSPVGGGVTDTQYF. The CDR3 nucleotides read TGTGCCAGCAGCCCTGTCGGAGGAGGTGTCACAGATACGCAGTATTTT.

This clone was seen a handful of times. The chain employs TRBV12-5 and TRBJ2-3; TRBD2 might be the D (6 bases). Between the trimmed V and J ends, which lost 6 bases and 3 bases, there was a span of 16 bases. CDR1 is LGHNT and CDR2 is FRNRAP in the germline V gene. CDR3 size: 15 residues. CDR3 sequence (DNA): TGTGCTAGTGGCTCTAGCGCTTGGGGGACAGATACGCAGTATTTT. Translated: CASGSSAWGTDTQYF.

The V call is TRBV7-2, the J call TRBJ2-2; 8 bases agree with TRBD2. The CDR3 runs 16 residues. V trimming: 4 bases; J trimming: 2 bases; junction bases outside the gene matches: 6. Germline V gene data show CDR1 as SGHTA and CDR2 as FQGNSA. The DNA of the CDR3 is TGTGCCAGCAGCTCTGTAGCGGGATCAAACACCGGGGAGCTGTTTTTT. Its translation: CASSSVAGSNTGELFF.

This clone turned up a few times. CDR3 sequence reads: CASSFQTAKNIQYF. The CDR3 region has the DNA TGTGCCAGCAGCTTTCAAACTGCCAAAAACATTCAGTACTTC. V and J are TRBV5-6 and TRBJ2-4; no definite D call. The CDR3 length is 14 residues. The V end was cut by 2 bases, the J end by 1 base, with 7 bases between. Germline CDR1 is SGHDT and CDR2 is YYEEEE.

J is TRBJ1-5 and V is TRBV27; 10 nucleotides align to TRBD1. Germline V lookup: CDR1 MNHEY, CDR2 SMNVEV (reference sequence). The ends lost 4 bases at V and 5 bases at J; junction bases unmatched: 2. The CDR3 spans 14 residues. CDR3 sequence reads: CASSSTGGHQPQHF. The CDR3 nucleotides read TGTGCCAGCAGTTCGACAGGGGGCCATCAGCCCCAGCATTTT.

The rearrangement joins TRBV6-5 to TRBJ1-1; unclear D gene. The CDR3 totals 12 residues. V lost 4 bases to trimming and J lost 3 bases, with 6 bases between them. CDR1 and CDR2 from the germline V gene are MNHEY and SVGAGI. The DNA of the CDR3 is TGTGCCAGCAGTTCCGTCGACACTGAAGCTTTCTTT. Translation: CASSSVDTEAFF.

The chain is built from TRBV5-1 and TRBJ2-7; 7 bases map to TRBD2. J gave up 2 bases and V 5 bases, and 7 bases lay outside the gene matches. Germline assignment: CDR1 SGHRS and CDR2 YFSETQ. The CDR3 is made up of 14 amino acids. The CDR3 sequence is CASRAGTTTYEQYF. The DNA of the CDR3 is TGCGCCAGCAGGGCCGGGACTACCACCTACGAGCAGTACTTC.

This clone was detected a few times. V and J are TRBV30 and TRBJ2-2; possible D gene TRBD2, 6 bases. V shed 0 bases and J shed 7 bases, with 18 bases lying between them. Germline V gene lookup returns CDR1 GTSNPN and CDR2 SVGIG (reference sequence). The CDR3 totals 16 residues. DNA of the CDR3: TGTGCCTGGAGTGTAGCGACTAGGAGTCGGAGCGGGGAGCTGTTTTTT. Its protein product is CAWSVATRSRSGELFF. Based on the CDR3 plus reference TRBV30 and TRBJ2-2, the full variable domain is SQTIHQWPATLVQPVGSPLSLECTVEGTSNPNLYWYRQAAGRGLQLLFYSVGIGQISSEVPQNLSASRPQDRQFILSSKKLLLSDSGFYLCAWSVATRSRSGELFFGEGSRLTVL.

V and J are TRBV5-4 and TRBJ2-2; possible D gene TRBD2, 6 bases. The CDR3 extends over 16 amino acids. Trimming pared 3 bases from V and 5 bases from J, leaving 17 bases between. Germline V gene data show CDR1 as SGHNT and CDR2 as YYREEE (reference sequence). This CDR3 reads CASSSTSLAWTGELFF. CDR3 in DNA: TGTGCCAGCAGCTCCACATCCCTAGCGTGGACCGGGGAGCTGTTTTTT.